This is a list of T cell receptor beta chains from one sample in a study of identical twins. TCRdb re-called the 5' RACE reads with MiXCR, one entry per CDR3 protein. The data show 500,000 to 650,000 distinct CDR3 sequences, roughly 6.6% seen once. This same sample was also part of a study on yellow fever vaccine responses in identical twins.

Sequencing was carried out using PBMCs. The receptors stem from a woman aged 18-29 years in good health. Each CDR3 is given with its conserved first and last residue. D genes are given only for firm matches. A row's size may be missing; if present it is once, few, many or a size class.

D gene	J gene	clone size	V gene	CDR3 protein	CDR3 DNA
TRBD2	TRBJ2-7	many	TRBV12-3/TRBV12-4	CASSPAGFDEQYF	TGTGCCAGCAGCCCAGCGGGATTCGACGAGCAGTACTTC
TRBD2	TRBJ2-2	NA	TRBV7-7	CASSQTSGTIGELFF	TGTGCCAGCAGCCAGACTAGCGGGACCATCGGGGAGCTGTTTTTT
NA	TRBJ2-3	few	TRBV5-1	CASSLLRDTSSTDTQYF	TGCGCCAGCAGCTTGTTACGGGACACCAGTAGCACAGATACGCAGTATTTT
NA	TRBJ1-1	NA	TRBV4-1	CASSQGAGLNTEAFF	TGCGCCAGCAGCCAAGGAGCGGGTCTTAACACTGAAGCTTTCTTT
NA	TRBJ2-7	NA	TRBV10-3	CAIGFREYEQYF	TGTGCCATCGGGTTCAGAGAATACGAGCAGTACTTC
TRBD2	TRBJ2-7	NA	TRBV6-1	CASSEGAGRDYEQYF	TGTGCCAGCAGTGAAGGAGCGGGAAGAGACTACGAGCAGTACTTC
TRBD2	TRBJ2-7	many	TRBV5-1	CASSSWTSGANSYEQYF	TGCGCCAGCAGCTCCTGGACTAGCGGAGCGAACTCCTACGAGCAGTACTTC
TRBD1	TRBJ2-1	many	TRBV7-8	CASSRTTGTGYLSSYNEQFF	TGTGCCAGCAGTCGGACAACCGGGACAGGATACCTAAGCTCCTACAATGAGCAGTTCTTC
TRBD1	TRBJ1-6	NA	TRBV20-1	CSARLRGLDNSPLHF	TGCAGTGCTAGGTTAAGGGGGCTCGATAATTCACCCCTCCACTTT
NA	TRBJ2-7	few	TRBV12-3/TRBV12-4	CASRPDSTNPYEQYF	TGTGCCAGCAGGCCGGACAGCACCAACCCCTACGAGCAGTACTTC
NA	TRBJ2-3	NA	TRBV7-8	CASSYPLQKSTDRQYF	TGTGCCAGCAGCTACCCCCTTCAAAAAAGCACAGATAGGCAGTATTTT
NA	TRBJ2-4	few	TRBV5-1	CASSLGPSVTQNIQYF	TGCGCCAGCAGCTTGGGGCCTAGCGTAACACAAAACATTCAGTACTTC